The next 13 T cell receptor beta chains were all read from a single sample in a study of T cell responses to AZD1222 COVID-19 vaccine. Only in-frame clones appear in the TCRdb table, and some are missing; sequencing was by immunoSEQ multiplex PCR. The sample consists of over 150,000 clones, about nine tenths of them appearing once. The sequencing used peripheral blood, collected 28 days after the second AZD1222 dose. These receptors came from an adult who received the AZD1222 COVID-19 vaccine.

This rearrangement joins TRBV7-2 to TRBJ1-4; the D is unclear. Trimming stripped 1 base from V and 7 bases from J, with 7 bases between. This CDR3 has 13 residues. In germline, CDR1 is SGHTA, CDR2 FQGNSA. The CDR3 DNA reads TGTGCCAGCAGCTTAGAAGGGAGTGAAAAACTGTTTTTT. Its translation: CASSLEGSEKLFF.

This chain uses TRBV27 with TRBJ2-1; no clear D. V was trimmed by 5 bases and J by 3 bases, leaving 8 bases between them. Germline V gene data show CDR1 as MNHEY and CDR2 as SMNVEV (reference sequence). CDR3 length: 13 residues. In DNA, the CDR3 is TGTGCCAGCAGTCTCGCAATCTACAATGAGCAGTTCTTC. Amino acid sequence: CASSLAIYNEQFF.

The CDR3 sequence is CASSQDLAGYNEQFF. CDR3 nucleotides: TGTGCCAGCAGCCAAGACCTAGCGGGATACAATGAGCAGTTCTTC. The V call is TRBV3-1 (or the pseudogene TRBV3-2), the J call TRBJ2-1, with 9 bases lining up with TRBD2. The CDR3 is made up of 15 amino acids. V lost 0 bases and J lost 4; bases outside the gene matches: 1. The germline CDR1 and CDR2 sequences are LGHDT and YNNKEL (reference sequence).

The chain uses TRBV6-5 and TRBJ2-3, with D perhaps TRBD2 (5 bases). The length of the CDR3 is 13 residues. CDR1 MNHEY and CDR2 SVGAGI come from the germline V gene. The V and J ends lost 6 bases and 8 bases respectively, with 15 bases between them. This CDR3 is CASRKIAGGTQYF. The CDR3 bases are TGTGCCAGCAGAAAGATCGCCGGAGGTACGCAGTATTTT.

The genes are TRBV28 and TRBJ2-6; 9 nucleotides agree with TRBD1. Germline-derived CDR1 and CDR2 are MDHEN and SYDVKM. V was pared by 3 bases and J by 0 bases, with 6 bases of the junction left unmatched. This CDR3 is 18 amino acids long. DNA for the CDR3: TGTGCCAGCAGTTTCCCGGGACAGGGCCTCTCTGGGGCCAACGTCCTGACTTTC. It specifies CASSFPGQGLSGANVLTF. Variable domain in full (rest from reference TRBV28 and TRBJ2-6): DVKVTQSSRYLVKRTGEKVFLECVQDMDHENMFWYRQDPGLGLRLIYFSYDVKMKEKGDIPEGYSVSREKKERFSLILESASTNQTSMYLCASSFPGQGLSGANVLTFGAGSRLTVL.

V and J are TRBV7-3 and TRBJ2-1; D is possibly TRBD1 (6 bases). This CDR3 is 14 amino acids long. Deletions cut 5 bases from V and 4 bases from J, with 12 bases between. Germline V gene data show CDR1 as SGHTA and CDR2 as FQGTGA. CDR3 sequence: CASSLGTTYNEQFF. Here the CDR3 DNA reads TGTGCCAGCAGCCTAGGGACAACATACAATGAGCAGTTCTTC. The complete variable domain, with remaining parts taken from reference TRBV7-3 and TRBJ2-1, reads GAGVSQTPSNKVTEKGKYVELRCDPISGHTALYWYRQSLGQGPEFLIYFQGTGAADDSGLPNDRFFAVRPEGSVSTLKIQRTERGDSAVYLCASSLGTTYNEQFFGPGTRLTVL.

The V and J genes are TRBV29-1 and TRBJ2-1; TRBD2 matches at 11 bases. This CDR3 has 15 residues. Trimming cost V 3 bases and J 7 bases; bases outside gene matches: 8. From germline, CDR1 is SQVTM and CDR2 ANQGSEA. The chain's CDR3 is CSVEVAGGPLNEQFF. The DNA of the CDR3 is TGCAGCGTTGAGGTAGCGGGAGGGCCACTTAATGAGCAGTTCTTC.

A single count supports this clone. The chain joins TRBV11-3 to TRBJ2-1; TRBD2 might be the D (6 bases). Germline V lookup: CDR1 SGHNT, CDR2 YENEEA. Trimming removed 4 bases at V and 3 bases at J, with 13 bases between. The CDR3 totals 15 residues. The CDR3 bases are TGTGCCAGCAGCTCCGAGGGAGCGGGCTACAATGAGCAGTTCTTC. Residues: CASSSEGAGYNEQFF.

V usage is TRBV7-9 and J usage is TRBJ1-4; 7 positions match TRBD1. The V gene's germline CDR1 is SEHNR and CDR2 FQNEAQ (reference sequence). V gave up 5 bases and J gave up 7 bases; unmatched junction bases: 7. This CDR3 has 14 residues. CDR3 nucleotides: TGTGCCAGCAGCCTCAGGGGGAAGGGTGAAAAACTGTTTTTT. Protein: CASSLRGKGEKLFF.

The gene calls are TRBV3-1 (or the pseudogene TRBV3-2) and TRBJ2-7; no definite D call. CDR3 length equals 12 residues. Germline loops: CDR1 LGHDT, CDR2 YNNKEL (reference sequence). Trimming left V 1 base short and J 3 bases short, with 4 bases between. The CDR3 DNA is TGTGCCAGCAGCCAAGCCGACTACGAGCAGTACTTC. Its translation is CASSQADYEQYF.

The chain recombines TRBV7-9 with TRBJ2-7; 9 nucleotides line up with TRBD2. From germline, CDR1 is SEHNR and CDR2 FQNEAQ (reference sequence). The CDR3 is 15 residues long. Unmatched junction bases numbered 7, after V lost 5 bases and J lost 2 bases. Written as DNA, the CDR3 is TGTGCCAGCAGCCGGATTCTAGCGGGAACCTACGAGCAGTACTTC. Amino acid sequence: CASSRILAGTYEQYF.

Remarks on this clone: Other DNA sequences from this sample encode an identical CDR3 as well. The chain links TRBV12-3 or TRBV12-4 to TRBJ1-2; D call uncertain. The V gene lost 1 base and the J gene lost 2 bases, with 5 bases spanning the gap. This CDR3 spans 13 amino acids. Here the CDR3 reads CASSLDGNYGYTF. The CDR3 coding sequence is TGTGCCAGCAGTTTAGACGGAAACTATGGCTACACCTTC.

The gene calls are TRBV24-1 and TRBJ1-2, with D possibly matching TRBD1 (6 bases). Trimming pared 2 bases from V and 0 bases from J, leaving 9 bases between. The germline V gene encodes CDR1 KGHDR and CDR2 SFDVKD. CDR3 size: 15 residues. CDR3 nucleotides: TGTGCCACCAGTGATTCCAGGGGCTCTAACTATGGCTACACCTTC. Translation: CATSDSRGSNYGYTF.